This passage covers 14 T cell receptor beta chains from one sample sequenced in a study of blood T cell repertoires in COVID-19. TCRdb's copy holds only in-frame clones and misses some; the assay was immunoSEQ multiplex PCR. The sample contains hundreds of thousands of clones, 89% of which appear only once. Material for sequencing was peripheral blood. Receptors originate from a man aged 35-49 years with acute or convalescent COVID-19.

The V and J genes are TRBV6-2 or TRBV6-3 and TRBJ1-5; D gene ambiguous. Trimming took 0 bases from V and 3 from J, leaving 12 bases between them. From germline, CDR1 is MNHEY and CDR2 SVGEGT. The CDR3 runs 16 residues. In nucleotides, the CDR3 is TGTGCCAGCAGTTACTCGTGGGGAGGTGACAATCAGCCCCAGCATTTT. This translates into CASSYSWGGDNQPQHF.

Only a few counts were recorded for this clone. This sequence joins TRBV27 and TRBJ2-2, with TRBD2 as a possible D gene (7 bases). Germline assignment: CDR1 MNHEY and CDR2 SMNVEV (reference sequence). Trimming cost V 0 bases and J 2 bases, with 16 bases left between them. The CDR3 spans 18 residues. This chain's CDR3 is CASSLSPGGAENTGELFF. The CDR3 region has the DNA TGTGCCAGCAGTTTATCTCCTGGGGGGGCGGAAAACACCGGGGAGCTGTTTTTT.

V gene TRBV29-1 combines with J gene TRBJ2-1, with TRBD2 matching over 8 bases. V was clipped by 4 bases and J by 3 bases; unmatched bases: 2. The CDR3 sequence is 13 residues long. CDR1 is SQVTM, CDR2 ANQGSEA, per germline. The CDR3 region is CSVASGGYNEQFF. The CDR3 DNA is TGCAGCGTTGCCAGCGGGGGCTACAATGAGCAGTTCTTC.

The chain carries TRBV19 and TRBJ2-7, with 7 bases fitting TRBD2. Trimming took 5 bases from V and 2 from J; bases not matched to a gene: 9. This CDR3 spans 15 amino acids. Germline CDR1 LNHDA, CDR2 SQIVND (reference sequence). The CDR3 here is CASSDPLSGAYEQYF. CDR3 nucleotide sequence: TGTGCCAGTAGTGACCCTCTGAGCGGGGCCTACGAGCAGTACTTC.

This clone was found a few times. The chain joins TRBV19 to TRBJ1-1, with 7 positions matching TRBD1. Per germline, CDR1 LNHDA and CDR2 SQIVND (reference sequence). The CDR3 runs to 14 residues. V was clipped by 3 bases and J by 5 bases; unmatched bases: 6. The CDR3 DNA follows: TGTGCCAGTAGTATCGGCAGGGGGAGTACTGAAGCTTTCTTT. Residues: CASSIGRGSTEAFF.

The sample holds a few counts of this clone. The chain uses TRBV19 and TRBJ1-1; the D is unclear. This CDR3 has 15 amino acids. Per the germline V gene, CDR1 is LNHDA and CDR2 is SQIVND (reference sequence). With 3 bases removed from V and 3 bases from J, the gap between germline ends came to 14 bases. This chain's CDR3 is CASSISPLRDTEAFF. CDR3 sequence (DNA): TGTGCCAGTAGTATTTCACCCCTCCGAGACACTGAAGCTTTCTTT.

The chain couples TRBV11-3 to TRBJ2-2, with D tentatively TRBD2 (6 bases). The CDR3 extends over 13 amino acids. Germline loops: CDR1 SGHNT, CDR2 YENEEA. V was trimmed by 3 bases and J by 5 bases, leaving 7 bases between them. In DNA, the CDR3 is TGTGCCAGCAGCTTTCGGGGGACCGGGGAGCTGTTTTTT. Amino acids: CASSFRGTGELFF.

CDR3 nucleotides: TGTGCCAGTAGATCCCCCCGGGACAGGGAGGCTGGGGCCAACGTCCTGACTTTC. Translated, it gives CASRSPRDREAGANVLTF. The chain is built from TRBV19 and TRBJ2-6; 9 bases are shared with TRBD1. CDR1 is LNHDA, CDR2 SQIVND, per germline (reference sequence). V trimming: 6 bases; J trimming: 2 bases; junction bases outside the gene matches: 11. This CDR3 region has 18 residues.

The J gene is TRBJ2-3, the V gene TRBV5-1; 8 nucleotides line up with TRBD1. The CDR3 spans 17 residues. V trimming: 2 bases; J trimming: 4 bases; junction bases outside the gene matches: 12. Germline V gene data show CDR1 as SGHRS and CDR2 as YFSETQ. CDR3 loop: CASSLQGEAKVADTQYF. The DNA for the CDR3 is TGCGCCAGCAGCTTACAGGGGGAAGCTAAAGTGGCAGATACGCAGTATTTT. Together with reference TRBV5-1 and TRBJ2-3, the CDR3 gives the full variable domain: KAGVTQTPRYLIKTRGQQVTLSCSPISGHRSVSWYQQTPGQGLQFLFEYFSETQRNKGNFPGRFSGRQFSNSRSEMNVSTLELGDSALYLCASSLQGEAKVADTQYFGPGTRLTVL.

The chain uses TRBV27 and TRBJ2-2; D remains ambiguous. The germline CDR1 and CDR2 sequences are MNHEY and SMNVEV (reference sequence). This CDR3 comprises 12 residues. Trimming cost V 1 base and J 6 bases, with 3 bases left between them. CDR3 protein: CASSLYSGELFF. The DNA for the CDR3 is TGTGCCAGCAGTTTATACTCCGGGGAGCTGTTTTTT.

This chain links TRBV15 with TRBJ2-5; 7 bases match TRBD2. The germline CDR1 and CDR2 sequences are LNHNV and YYDKDF (reference sequence). The CDR3 has 15 residues. Trimming removed 4 bases from V and 2 bases from J; junction bases left unmatched: 7. CDR3 amino acids: CATSNRGLLQETQYF. Here the CDR3 DNA reads TGTGCCACCAGCAATAGGGGACTACTACAAGAGACCCAGTACTTC.

This chain uses TRBV3-1 (or the pseudogene TRBV3-2) with TRBJ2-2, with 11 positions matching TRBD2. This CDR3 has 17 amino acids. The V segment lost 2 bases and the J segment 5 bases; nucleotides outside the gene matches: 7. Germline lookup yields CDR1 LGHDT and CDR2 YNNKEL (reference sequence). The DNA of the CDR3 is TGTGCCAGCAGCCAACCCACTAGCGGGGGAACTACCGGGGAGCTGTTTTTT. This gives the protein CASSQPTSGGTTGELFF.

The CDR3 DNA follows: TGCGCCAGCAGCCAAGGTCGGGAGCGGGGGGACTACAATGAGCAGTTCTTC. Translation: CASSQGRERGDYNEQFF. V gene TRBV4-1 combines with J gene TRBJ2-1; 9 nucleotides match TRBD2. The germline gives CDR1 MGHRA, CDR2 YSYEKL. This CDR3 contains 17 residues. J gave up 3 bases and V 1 base, and 7 bases lay outside the gene matches.

This clone showed up just a few times. The rearrangement uses TRBV5-1 and TRBJ1-3; 7 nucleotides line up with TRBD1. The CDR3 length is 12 residues. V shed 2 bases, J shed 15 bases, and the junction held 8 bases outside the gene matches. Germline values: CDR1 SGHRS, CDR2 YFSETQ. Written as DNA, the CDR3 is TGCGCCAGCAGCTTCGACAGGGACCCTCGATATTTT. It translates to CASSFDRDPRYF.